The 18 T cell receptor beta chains below come from one sample, sequenced in a study of Ad26.COV2.S vaccination and SARS-CoV-2 variants (dated by TCRdb to the early 2020s). The receptor library was made with the immunoSEQ multiplex PCR assay. TCRdb holds this immuneACCESS table with in-frame rearrangements only. Some clones are missing; in checked studies, unresolved V genes explain under half, and the rest has no known cause. This sample comprises over 85,000 clones, less than 85% of them detected only once. The ten largest account for roughly a sixth of the sample. What the time point label conveys for this sample: individuals recovered from natural SARS-CoV-2 infection. The material was peripheral blood, obtained after recovery from COVID-19. Receptors originate from a human donor who had recovered from COVID-19.

This clone was seen a handful of times. The V and J genes are TRBV6-6 and TRBJ2-1; D is possibly TRBD1 (7 bases). Trimming took off 7 bases at V and 6 bases at J, with 13 bases between the two ends. CDR3 size: 13 residues. Per the germline V gene, CDR1 is MNHNY and CDR2 is SVGAGI (reference sequence). CDR3 sequence reads: CASTAGQPNEQFF. For the CDR3, the DNA is TGTGCCAGCACCGCGGGACAGCCCAATGAGCAGTTCTTC.

V is TRBV28 and J is TRBJ1-2; D remains unclear. Trimming pared 8 bases from V and 1 base from J, leaving 8 bases between. Germline V gene lookup returns CDR1 MDHEN and CDR2 SYDVKM. The CDR3 is 12 amino acids. The CDR3 here is CASLGDNYGYTF. DNA of the CDR3: TGTGCCAGCTTAGGTGATAACTATGGCTACACCTTC.

The V and J genes are TRBV7-2 and TRBJ1-2; D might be TRBD1 (6 bases). Trimming pared 3 bases from V and 14 bases from J, leaving 22 bases between. Germline CDR1 is SGHTA and CDR2 is FQGNSA. The CDR3 is made up of 14 amino acids. Here the CDR3 reads CASSFNSRGQHRTF. CDR3 DNA sequence: TGTGCCAGCAGCTTTAACTCCAGAGGACAGCATAGGACCTTC.

The gene calls are TRBV11-2 and TRBJ1-2; unclear D gene. V lost 5 bases and J lost 4, with 14 bases in between. This CDR3 contains 14 residues. Germline loops: CDR1 SGHAT, CDR2 FQNNGV. The DNA for the CDR3 is TGTGCCAGCAGCCCAAACCAGGTGGCCTATGGCTACACCTTC. It yields the protein CASSPNQVAYGYTF. The whole variable domain, filled in from reference TRBV11-2 and TRBJ1-2, reads EAGVAQSPRYKIIEKRQSVAFWCNPISGHATLYWYQQILGQGPKLLIQFQNNGVVDDSQLPKDRFSAERLKGVDSTLKIQPAKLEDSAVYLCASSPNQVAYGYTFGSGTRLTVV.

The V gene is TRBV19, the J gene TRBJ1-2, with D perhaps TRBD1 (5 bases). The germline V and J ends were trimmed by 6 bases and 1 base, with 15 bases remaining between them. The CDR3 runs to 15 residues. Germline-derived CDR1 and CDR2 are LNHDA and SQIVND (reference sequence). The CDR3: CASRAVGRNNYGYTF. The CDR3 DNA follows: TGTGCCAGTAGGGCCGTGGGGCGTAATAACTATGGCTACACCTTC.

The chain recombines TRBV7-9 with TRBJ2-3; D remains ambiguous. Trimming removed 7 bases at V and 4 bases at J, with 12 bases between. CDR1 and CDR2 from the germline V gene are SEHNR and FQNEAQ (reference sequence). CDR3 length equals 13 residues. CDR3 residues: CASTLTQADTQYF. The CDR3 DNA reads as TGTGCCAGCACACTGACCCAGGCAGATACGCAGTATTTT.

The J gene is TRBJ2-2, the V gene TRBV2; 7 nucleotides agree with TRBD2. CDR1 is SNHLY, CDR2 FYNNEI, per germline. The CDR3 totals 16 residues. V shed 6 bases and J 1 base; nucleotides not matched to a gene: 8. The CDR3 reads CASSPQGGGNTGELFF. CDR3 nucleotide sequence: TGTGCCAGCAGCCCCCAGGGCGGGGGGAACACCGGGGAGCTGTTTTTT.

The chain is built from TRBV3-1 (or the pseudogene TRBV3-2) and TRBJ1-2, with D tentatively TRBD1 (5 bases). Germline V gives CDR1 LGHDT, CDR2 YNNKEL (reference sequence). This CDR3 comprises 14 residues. V dropped 0 bases and J dropped 6 bases, with 11 bases sitting between them. The CDR3 DNA sequence: TGTGCCAGCAGCCAAGACTACGGGGGAGATGGCTACACCTTC. Protein sequence: CASSQDYGGDGYTF.

The rearrangement uses TRBV19 and TRBJ1-5; 7 bases fit TRBD1. Germline lookup yields CDR1 LNHDA and CDR2 SQIVND (reference sequence). Losses at the gene ends were 7 bases for V and 5 bases for J; bases not matched to a gene: 8. The CDR3 covers 14 residues. CDR3 in DNA: TGTGCCAGTACACGGGCAGGGGGTGATCAGCCCCAGCATTTT. Translated: CASTRAGGDQPQHF.

The chain recombines TRBV6-6 with TRBJ1-2; D not resolved. Germline V CDR1 and CDR2: MNHNY, SVGAGI (reference sequence). V was shortened by 1 base and J by 2 bases, with 5 bases between the two germline ends. This CDR3 is 13 amino acids long. CDR3 nucleotide sequence: TGTGCCAGCAGTTACTTGCAGAACTATGGCTACACCTTC. Its translation is CASSYLQNYGYTF.

The chain links TRBV7-6 to TRBJ2-5; D not certain. CDR1 SGHVS and CDR2 FNYEAQ come from the germline V gene. The CDR3 spans 12 residues. The V end was cut by 4 bases, the J end by 1 base, with 4 bases between. The CDR3 DNA sequence: TGTGCCAGCAGCTACACCCAAGAGACCCAGTACTTC. Translating it yields CASSYTQETQYF.

This sequence joins TRBV20-1 and TRBJ2-7; possibly TRBD1 or TRBD2 for D (5 bases each). CDR1 is DFQATT and CDR2 is SNEGSKA in the germline V gene (reference sequence). Trimming shortened V by 3 bases and J by 3 bases, and 18 bases separated the two germline ends. The CDR3 runs 15 residues. The CDR3 region is CSASGTLGINYEQYF. Here the CDR3 DNA reads TGCAGTGCTAGTGGGACCCTCGGGATCAACTACGAGCAGTACTTC.

This clone ranks as medium-sized. The V gene is TRBV9, the J gene TRBJ1-3; D might be TRBD1 (6 bases). The CDR3 consists of 15 residues. Trimming pared 0 bases from V and 0 bases from J, leaving 7 bases between. The V gene's germline CDR1 is SGDLS and CDR2 YYNGEE. The CDR3 protein is CASSVEGGSGNTIYF. The CDR3 nucleotides are TGTGCCAGCAGCGTAGAAGGGGGCTCTGGAAACACCATATATTTT.

The chain has TRBV10-1 and TRBJ2-5; tentatively, D is TRBD1 (5 bases). The germline gives CDR1 WNHNN, CDR2 SYGVQD (reference sequence). V was pared by 5 bases and J by 1 base, with 8 bases between. The CDR3 contains 13 residues. The CDR3 bases are TGCGCCAGCAGTAGTCAGGGCCAAGAGACCCAGTACTTC. It codes for CASSSQGQETQYF.

The rearrangement links TRBV24-1 to TRBJ2-2; maybe TRBD1 (6 bases). This CDR3 contains 13 residues. The germline V gene encodes CDR1 KGHDR and CDR2 SFDVKD. V lost 6 bases and J 6 bases, leaving 10 bases between the germline ends. The CDR3 DNA sequence: TGTGCCACCAGTCAGGGGAAGTCCGGGGAGCTGTTTTTT. This encodes CATSQGKSGELFF.

This clone came up once. This chain uses TRBV6-5 with TRBJ2-1; TRBD1 or TRBD2 may be the D gene (5 bases each). This CDR3 has 14 residues. Trimming shortened V by 0 bases and J by 3 bases, and 6 bases separated the two germline ends. CDR1 MNHEY and CDR2 SVGAGI come from the germline V gene. The DNA for the CDR3 is TGTGCCAGCAGTTACTCGGGACGCTACAATGAGCAGTTCTTC. Translated: CASSYSGRYNEQFF.

This clone is labeled as medium-sized (0.01 to 0.1%). The V call is TRBV4-1, the J call TRBJ2-7; D is undetermined. The CDR3 sequence is 14 residues long. The ends were cut back, 1 base at V and 4 bases at J, with 11 bases in the middle. Germline V gene data show CDR1 as MGHRA and CDR2 as YSYEKL. The CDR3 region has the DNA TGCGCCAGCAGCCAAGTGCAGGACGGGTACGAGCAGTACTTC. This encodes CASSQVQDGYEQYF.

This rearrangement joins TRBV20-1 to TRBJ2-7, with D tentatively TRBD2 (6 bases). Trimming stripped 5 bases from V and 4 bases from J, with 18 bases between. Germline V lookup: CDR1 DFQATT, CDR2 SNEGSKA (reference sequence). The CDR3 sequence is 14 residues long. CDR3 loop: CSACGLSGFYEQYF. The CDR3 region has the DNA TGCAGTGCTTGTGGACTATCCGGCTTTTACGAGCAGTACTTC.